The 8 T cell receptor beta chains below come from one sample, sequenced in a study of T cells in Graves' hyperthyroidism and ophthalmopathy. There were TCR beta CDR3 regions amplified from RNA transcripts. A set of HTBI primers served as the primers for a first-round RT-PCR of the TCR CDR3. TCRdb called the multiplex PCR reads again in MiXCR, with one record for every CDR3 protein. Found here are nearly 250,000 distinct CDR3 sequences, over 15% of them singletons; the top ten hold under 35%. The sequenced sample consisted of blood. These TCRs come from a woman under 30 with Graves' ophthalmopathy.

The CDR3 region has the DNA TGTGCCAGCAGCGGACAGGGGAGCGGGGACTACGAGCAGTACTTC. It specifies CASSGQGSGDYEQYF. The chain employs TRBV7-2 and TRBJ2-7; 9 nucleotides agree with TRBD1. The CDR3 totals 15 residues. The junction had 8 bases not matched to a gene; V was cut back by 5 bases and J by 3 bases. CDR1 and CDR2 from the germline V gene are SGHTA and FQGNSA.

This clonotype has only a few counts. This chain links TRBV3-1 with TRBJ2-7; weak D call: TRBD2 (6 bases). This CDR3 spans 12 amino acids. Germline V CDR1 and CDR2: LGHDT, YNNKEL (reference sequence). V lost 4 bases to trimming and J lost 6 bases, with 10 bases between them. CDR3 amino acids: CASSRRGGEQYF. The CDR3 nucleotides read TGTGCCAGCAGCCGACGGGGAGGCGAGCAGTACTTC.

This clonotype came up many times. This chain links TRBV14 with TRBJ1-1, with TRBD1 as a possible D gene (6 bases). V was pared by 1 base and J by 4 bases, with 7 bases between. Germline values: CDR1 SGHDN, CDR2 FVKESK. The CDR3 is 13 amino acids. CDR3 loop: CASSQARGTEAFF. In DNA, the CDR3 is TGTGCCAGCAGCCAAGCCAGGGGCACTGAAGCTTTCTTT.

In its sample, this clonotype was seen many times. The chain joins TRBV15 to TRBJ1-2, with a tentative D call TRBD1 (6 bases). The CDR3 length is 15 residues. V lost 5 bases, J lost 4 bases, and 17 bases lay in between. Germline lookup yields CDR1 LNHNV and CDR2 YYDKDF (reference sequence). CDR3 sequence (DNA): TGTGCCACCAGCCCCGGTCGGGGGGGCGGCTATGGCTACACCTTC. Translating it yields CATSPGRGGGYGYTF.

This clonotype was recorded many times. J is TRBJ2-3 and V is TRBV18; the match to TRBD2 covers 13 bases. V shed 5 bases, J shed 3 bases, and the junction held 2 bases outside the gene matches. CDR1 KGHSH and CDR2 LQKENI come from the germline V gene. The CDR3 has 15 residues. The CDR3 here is CASSTTSGGTDTQYF. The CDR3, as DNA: TGTGCCAGCTCAACGACTAGCGGGGGGACAGATACGCAGTATTTT.

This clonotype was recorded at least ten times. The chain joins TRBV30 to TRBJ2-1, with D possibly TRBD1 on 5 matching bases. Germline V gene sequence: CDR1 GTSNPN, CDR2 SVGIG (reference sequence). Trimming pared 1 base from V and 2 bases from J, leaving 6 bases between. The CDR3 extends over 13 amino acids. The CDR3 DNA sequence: TGTGCCTGGAGTGAAGGGGCCTACAATGAGCAGTTCTTC. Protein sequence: CAWSEGAYNEQFF.

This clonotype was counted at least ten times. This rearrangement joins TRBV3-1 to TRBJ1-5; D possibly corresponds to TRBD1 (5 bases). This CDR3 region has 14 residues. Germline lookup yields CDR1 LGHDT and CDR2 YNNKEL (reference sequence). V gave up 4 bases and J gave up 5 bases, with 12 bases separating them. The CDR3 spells CASSPRDYDQPQHF. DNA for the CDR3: TGTGCCAGCAGCCCCCGGGACTACGATCAGCCCCAGCATTTT.

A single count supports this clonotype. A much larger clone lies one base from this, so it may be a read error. CDR3 bases: TGCGCCAGCAGCCAAGTTTTCTCAGAGACCCAGTTCTTC. Translated, it gives CASSQVFSETQFF. The rearrangement joins TRBV4-1 to TRBJ2-1; D gene uncertain. This CDR3 comprises 13 residues. CDR1 is MGHRA, CDR2 YSYEKL, per germline. Trimming stripped 1 base from V and 13 bases from J, with 14 bases between.